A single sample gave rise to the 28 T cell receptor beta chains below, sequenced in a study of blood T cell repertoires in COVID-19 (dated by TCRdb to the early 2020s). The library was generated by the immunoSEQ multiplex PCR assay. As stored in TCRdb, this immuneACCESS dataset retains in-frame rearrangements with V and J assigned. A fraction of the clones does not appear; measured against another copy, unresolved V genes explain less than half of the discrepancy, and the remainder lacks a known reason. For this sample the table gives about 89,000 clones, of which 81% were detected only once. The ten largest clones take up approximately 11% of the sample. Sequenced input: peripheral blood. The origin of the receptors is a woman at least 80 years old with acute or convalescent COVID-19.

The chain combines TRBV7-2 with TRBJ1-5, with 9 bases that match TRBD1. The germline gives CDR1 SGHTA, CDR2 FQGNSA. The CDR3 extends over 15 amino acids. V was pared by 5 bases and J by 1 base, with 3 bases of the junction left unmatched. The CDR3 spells CASSLGQGSNQPQHF. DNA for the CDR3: TGTGCCAGCAGCCTTGGACAGGGGAGCAATCAGCCCCAGCATTTT.

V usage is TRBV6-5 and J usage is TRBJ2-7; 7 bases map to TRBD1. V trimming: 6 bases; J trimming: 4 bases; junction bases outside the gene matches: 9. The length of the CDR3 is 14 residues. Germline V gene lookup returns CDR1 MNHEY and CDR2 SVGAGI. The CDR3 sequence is CASSPTGQGYEQYF. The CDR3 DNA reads TGTGCCAGCAGCCCGACAGGGCAAGGTTACGAGCAGTACTTC.

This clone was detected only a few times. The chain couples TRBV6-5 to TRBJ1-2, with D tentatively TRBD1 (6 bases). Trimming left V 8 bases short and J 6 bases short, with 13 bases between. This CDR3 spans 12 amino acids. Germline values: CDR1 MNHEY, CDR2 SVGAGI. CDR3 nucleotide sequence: TGTGCCAGCTCCGAGCGGGGGCATGGCTACACCTTC. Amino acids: CASSERGHGYTF.

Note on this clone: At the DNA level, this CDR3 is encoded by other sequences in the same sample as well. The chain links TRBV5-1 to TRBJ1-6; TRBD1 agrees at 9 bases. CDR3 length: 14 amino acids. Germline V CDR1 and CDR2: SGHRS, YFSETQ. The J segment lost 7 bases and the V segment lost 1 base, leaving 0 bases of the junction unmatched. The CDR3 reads CASSLTGGNSPLHF. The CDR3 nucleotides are TGCGCCAGCAGCTTGACAGGGGGCAATTCACCCCTCCACTTT.

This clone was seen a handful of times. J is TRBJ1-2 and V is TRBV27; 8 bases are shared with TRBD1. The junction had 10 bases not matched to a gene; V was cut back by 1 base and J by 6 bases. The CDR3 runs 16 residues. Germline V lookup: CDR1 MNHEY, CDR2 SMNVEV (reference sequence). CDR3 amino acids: CASSLWGVSDRDGYTF. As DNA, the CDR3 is TGTGCCAGCAGTTTATGGGGGGTTTCGGACAGGGATGGCTACACCTTC.

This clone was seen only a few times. CDR3 in DNA: TGTGCCAGCAGCTTCGGACAGGGGTACTCTGGAAACACCATATATTTT. It encodes CASSFGQGYSGNTIYF. This chain links TRBV7-6 with TRBJ1-3; 9 positions agree with TRBD1. The CDR3 has 16 residues. Unmatched junction bases numbered 3, after V lost 3 bases and J lost 0 bases. Germline V lookup: CDR1 SGHVS, CDR2 FNYEAQ.

This CDR3 is CASSRSGTGGFSGNSPLHF. The CDR3 bases are TGTGCCAGCAGCAGGTCAGGGACAGGGGGCTTCTCTGGTAATTCACCCCTCCACTTT. The chain employs TRBV3-1 (or the pseudogene TRBV3-2) and TRBJ1-6, with TRBD1 matching 12 bases. Germline CDR1 is LGHDT and CDR2 is YNNKEL (reference sequence). V trimming: 5 bases; J trimming: 6 bases; junction bases outside the gene matches: 14. This CDR3 contains 19 residues.

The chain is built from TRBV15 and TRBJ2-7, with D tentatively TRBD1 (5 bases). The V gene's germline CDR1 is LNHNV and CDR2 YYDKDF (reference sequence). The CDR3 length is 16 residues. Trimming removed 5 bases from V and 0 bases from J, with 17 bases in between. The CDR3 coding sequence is TGTGCCACCAGCGTCCTTGGGGCGGTCAGCTCCTACGAGCAGTACTTC. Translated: CATSVLGAVSSYEQYF.

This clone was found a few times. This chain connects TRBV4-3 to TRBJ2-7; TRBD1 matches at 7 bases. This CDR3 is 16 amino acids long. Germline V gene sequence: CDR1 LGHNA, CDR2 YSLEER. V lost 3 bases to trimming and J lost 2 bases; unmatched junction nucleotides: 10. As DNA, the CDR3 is TGCGCCAGCAGCCAGCACCGGACAGGCGTAGCCTACGAGCAGTACTTC. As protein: CASSQHRTGVAYEQYF.

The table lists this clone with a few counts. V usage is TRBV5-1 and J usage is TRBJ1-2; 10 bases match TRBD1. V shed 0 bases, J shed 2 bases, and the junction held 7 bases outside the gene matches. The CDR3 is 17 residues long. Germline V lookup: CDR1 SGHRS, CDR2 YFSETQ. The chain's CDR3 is CASSLGGQGTGNYGYTF. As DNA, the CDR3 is TGCGCCAGCAGCTTGGGGGGACAGGGGACCGGGAACTATGGCTACACCTTC.

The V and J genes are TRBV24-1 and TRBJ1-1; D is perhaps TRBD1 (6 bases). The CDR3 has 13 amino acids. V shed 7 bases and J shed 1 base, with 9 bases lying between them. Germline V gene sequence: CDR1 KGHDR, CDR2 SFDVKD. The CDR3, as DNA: TGTGCCACCAGCCCGGACAGGAACACTGAAGCTTTCTTT. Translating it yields CATSPDRNTEAFF.

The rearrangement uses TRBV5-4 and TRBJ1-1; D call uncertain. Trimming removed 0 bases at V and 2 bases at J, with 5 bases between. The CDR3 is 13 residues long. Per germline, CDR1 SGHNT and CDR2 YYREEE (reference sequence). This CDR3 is CASSLGANTEAFF. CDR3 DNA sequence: TGTGCCAGCAGCTTGGGGGCCAACACTGAAGCTTTCTTT.

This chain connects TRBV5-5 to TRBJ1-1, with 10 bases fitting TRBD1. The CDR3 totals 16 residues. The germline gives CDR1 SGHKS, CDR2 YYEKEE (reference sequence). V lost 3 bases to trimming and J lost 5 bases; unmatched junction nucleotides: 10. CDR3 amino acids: CASSSGTGEPRTEAFF. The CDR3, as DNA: TGTGCCAGCAGCTCCGGGACAGGGGAGCCTAGGACTGAAGCTTTCTTT.

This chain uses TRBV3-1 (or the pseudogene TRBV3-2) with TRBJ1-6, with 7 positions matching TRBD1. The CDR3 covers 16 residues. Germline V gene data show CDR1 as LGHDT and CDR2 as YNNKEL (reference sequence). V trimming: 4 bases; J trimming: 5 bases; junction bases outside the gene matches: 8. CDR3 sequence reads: CASSRSPGQNNSPLHF. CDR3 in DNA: TGTGCCAGCAGCCGGAGTCCGGGACAGAATAATTCACCCCTCCACTTT.

The CDR3 spells CASSLSLSSYEQYF. The CDR3 DNA is TGTGCCAGCAGCCTGTCGTTGAGCTCCTACGAGCAGTACTTC. The chain links TRBV7-3 to TRBJ2-7, with unresolved D. CDR1 is SGHTA and CDR2 is FQGTGA in the germline V gene. The germline V and J ends were trimmed by 5 bases and 0 bases, with 11 bases remaining between them. The CDR3 is 14 amino acids.

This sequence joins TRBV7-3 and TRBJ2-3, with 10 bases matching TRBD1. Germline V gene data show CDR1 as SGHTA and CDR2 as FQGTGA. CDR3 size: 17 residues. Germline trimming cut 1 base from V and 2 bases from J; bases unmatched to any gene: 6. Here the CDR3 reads CASSLIGTGVATDTQYF. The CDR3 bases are TGTGCCAGCAGCTTAATCGGGACAGGGGTGGCCACAGATACGCAGTATTTT.

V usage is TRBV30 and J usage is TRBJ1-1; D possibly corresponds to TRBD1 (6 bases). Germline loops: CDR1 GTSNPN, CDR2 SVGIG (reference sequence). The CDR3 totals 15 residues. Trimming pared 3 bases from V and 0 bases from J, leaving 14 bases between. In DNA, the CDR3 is TGTGCCTGGAGGTTAAACAGGGCCATGAACACTGAAGCTTTCTTT. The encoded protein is CAWRLNRAMNTEAFF.

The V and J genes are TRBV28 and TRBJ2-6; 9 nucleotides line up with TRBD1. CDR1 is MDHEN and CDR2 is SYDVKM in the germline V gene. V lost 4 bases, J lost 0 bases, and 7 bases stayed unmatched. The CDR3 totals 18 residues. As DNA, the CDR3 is TGTGCCAGCAGTTCGTCATGGGGACAGGGCTCTGGGGCCAACGTCCTGACTTTC. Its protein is CASSSSWGQGSGANVLTF.

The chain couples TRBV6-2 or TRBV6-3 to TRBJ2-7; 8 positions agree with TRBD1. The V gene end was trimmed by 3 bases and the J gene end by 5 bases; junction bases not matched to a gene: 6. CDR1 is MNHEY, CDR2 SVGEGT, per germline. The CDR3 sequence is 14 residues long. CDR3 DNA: TGTGCCAGCAGTTATGGACAGGGCTTAGACGAGCAGTACTTC. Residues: CASSYGQGLDEQYF.

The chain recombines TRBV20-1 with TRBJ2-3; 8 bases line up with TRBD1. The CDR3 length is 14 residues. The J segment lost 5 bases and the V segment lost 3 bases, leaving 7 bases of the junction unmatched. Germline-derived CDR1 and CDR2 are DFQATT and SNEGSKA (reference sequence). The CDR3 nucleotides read TGCAGTGCTAGTTCCAGGGGGCCCGGAGATACGCAGTATTTT. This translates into CSASSRGPGDTQYF.

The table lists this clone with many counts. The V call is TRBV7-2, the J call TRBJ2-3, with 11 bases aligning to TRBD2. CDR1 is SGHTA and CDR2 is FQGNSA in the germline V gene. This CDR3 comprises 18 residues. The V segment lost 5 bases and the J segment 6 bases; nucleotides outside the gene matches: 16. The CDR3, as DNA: TGTGCCAGCAGCCCCCCGAGGTTTTTAGCGGGGGGGCCGGATACGCAGTATTTT. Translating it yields CASSPPRFLAGGPDTQYF.

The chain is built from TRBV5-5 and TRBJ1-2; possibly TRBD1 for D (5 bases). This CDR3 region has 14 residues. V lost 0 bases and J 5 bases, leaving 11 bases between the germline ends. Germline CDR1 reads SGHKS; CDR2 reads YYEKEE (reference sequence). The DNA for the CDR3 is TGTGCCAGCAGCTTGGGTGGTCAGGGATATGGCTACACCTTC. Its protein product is CASSLGGQGYGYTF. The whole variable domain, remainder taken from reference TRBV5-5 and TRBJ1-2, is DAGVTQSPTHLIKTRGQQVTLRCSPISGHKSVSWYQQVLGQGPQFIFQYYEKEERGRGNFPDRFSARQFPNYSSELNVNALLLGDSALYLCASSLGGQGYGYTFGSGTRLTVV.

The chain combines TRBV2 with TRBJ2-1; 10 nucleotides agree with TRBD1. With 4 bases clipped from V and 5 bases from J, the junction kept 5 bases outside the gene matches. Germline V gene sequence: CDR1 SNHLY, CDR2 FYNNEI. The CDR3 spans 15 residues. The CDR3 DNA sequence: TGTGCCAGCAGTGTATCGGGACAGGGGAACAATGAGCAGTTCTTC. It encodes CASSVSGQGNNEQFF.

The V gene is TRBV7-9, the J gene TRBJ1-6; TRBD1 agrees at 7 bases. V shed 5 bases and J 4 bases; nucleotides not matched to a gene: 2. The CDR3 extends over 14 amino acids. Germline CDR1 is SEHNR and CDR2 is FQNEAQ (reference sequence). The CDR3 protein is CASSPTGYNSPLHF. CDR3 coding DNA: TGTGCCAGCAGCCCGACAGGGTATAATTCACCCCTCCACTTT.

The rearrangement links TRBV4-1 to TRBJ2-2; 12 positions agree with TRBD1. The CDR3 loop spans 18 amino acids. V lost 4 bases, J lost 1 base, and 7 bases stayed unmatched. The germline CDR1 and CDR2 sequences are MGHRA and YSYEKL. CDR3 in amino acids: CASSPSGTGGRNTGELFF. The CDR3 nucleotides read TGCGCCAGCAGCCCGTCTGGGACAGGGGGCAGGAACACCGGGGAGCTGTTTTTT.

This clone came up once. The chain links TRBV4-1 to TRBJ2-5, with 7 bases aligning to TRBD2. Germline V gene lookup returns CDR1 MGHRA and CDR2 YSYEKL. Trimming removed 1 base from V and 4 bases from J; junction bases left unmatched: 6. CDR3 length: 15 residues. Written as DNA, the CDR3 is TGCGCCAGCAGCCAAGGAAGGGGAGGGTCAGAGACCCAGTACTTC. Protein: CASSQGRGGSETQYF.

CDR3 in amino acids: CASSLVGRGIEKLFF. The CDR3, as DNA: TGTGCCAGCAGCTTAGTCGGCAGGGGGATCGAAAAACTGTTTTTT. The chain carries TRBV7-9 and TRBJ1-4; TRBD1 matches 7 bases. The ends lost 1 base at V and 8 bases at J; junction bases unmatched: 7. In germline, CDR1 is SEHNR, CDR2 FQNEAQ (reference sequence). CDR3 length: 15 residues.

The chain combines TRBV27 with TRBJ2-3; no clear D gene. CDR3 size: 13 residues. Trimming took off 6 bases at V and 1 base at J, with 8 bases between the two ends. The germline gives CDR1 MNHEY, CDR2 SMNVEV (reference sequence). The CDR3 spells CASRDSGTDTQYF. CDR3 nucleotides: TGTGCCAGCAGAGATTCGGGCACAGATACGCAGTATTTT.